A single sample gave rise to the 6 T cell receptor beta chains below, sequenced in a study of cytomegalovirus exposure and HLA in healthy donors. In the PCR, 60 Vbeta and 13 Jbeta primers were used. Only in-frame clones appear in the TCRdb table, and some are missing; sequencing was by immunoSEQ multiplex PCR. The sample holds under 150,000 clones, 60% to 85% seen once. Sequenced input: PBMCs. The receptors shown here come from a woman in her 40s in good health and CMV-seronegative.

This rearrangement joins TRBV5-4 to TRBJ2-7; 10 bases line up with TRBD1. The CDR3 has 16 residues. In germline, CDR1 is SGHNT, CDR2 YYREEE (reference sequence). With V trimmed by 5 bases and J by 0 bases, 8 bases remained unmatched. CDR3 coding DNA: TGTGCCAGCAGACGTGCGGGGACAGGGGTCTCCTACGAGCAGTACTTC. Translation: CASRRAGTGVSYEQYF.

The chain is built from TRBV6-5 and TRBJ1-1; weak D call: TRBD1 (5 bases). Germline CDR1 is MNHEY and CDR2 is SVGAGI. V gave up 5 bases and J gave up 7 bases, with 17 bases separating them. The CDR3 totals 14 residues. This CDR3 is CASSDLWAGNEAFF. The CDR3 bases are TGTGCCAGCAGTGACTTGTGGGCAGGGAATGAAGCTTTCTTT.

Remarks on this clone: The junction departs from germline at one end; a sequencing error may be responsible. This chain connects TRBV7-9 to TRBJ2-7; D is undetermined. The germline V gene has CDR1 SEHNR and CDR2 FQNEAQ (reference sequence). This CDR3 is built from 10 residues. The CDR3: CASSLNSLHF. For the CDR3, the DNA is TGTGCCAGCAGCTTGAACAGTCTGCACTTC.

J is TRBJ1-4 and V is TRBV29-1; D ambiguous. The CDR3 runs 15 residues. The V gene's germline CDR1 is SQVTM and CDR2 ANQGSEA. V gave up 0 bases and J gave up 8 bases, with 16 bases separating them. CDR3 sequence: CSVEDLVTSGEKLFF. CDR3 DNA: TGCAGCGTTGAAGATCTTGTAACCTCGGGGGAAAAACTGTTTTTT.

In this sample, this clone turned up once. This chain connects TRBV7-9 to TRBJ1-4, with no clear D. Germline V lookup: CDR1 SEHNR, CDR2 FQNEAQ (reference sequence). V shed 1 base and J shed 4 bases, with 10 bases lying between them. This CDR3 region has 15 residues. The CDR3 is CASSLGASLNEKLFF. CDR3 nucleotide sequence: TGTGCCAGCAGCTTAGGAGCTAGCCTTAATGAAAAACTGTTTTTT.

The gene calls are TRBV5-4 and TRBJ1-2, with D possibly being TRBD1 (5 bases). V was cut by 1 base and J by 8 bases, with 18 bases left in between. The CDR3 length is 15 residues. Germline V CDR1 and CDR2: SGHNT, YYREEE (reference sequence). Here the CDR3 reads CASSLRTGGVGGYTF. CDR3 nucleotide sequence: TGTGCCAGCAGCTTGCGTACAGGAGGGGTAGGAGGCTACACCTTC.